The 16 T cell receptor beta chains below come from one sample, sequenced in a study of CD4 T cells in relation to SARS-CoV-2 and coronaviruses. CD4+ T cells from unexposed donors were obtained before the COVID-19 pandemic (2011-2018). After more than eight days of culture, CD4+ T cells were isolated. Generated by immunoSEQ multiplex PCR, the TCRdb table keeps only in-frame clones and is missing some. The sample holds approximately 25,000 clones, about 70% seen once. No antigen has been assigned to these receptors. Sequencing input: CD4+ T cells from PBMCs, cultured in vitro. These receptor sequences come from a human donor in good health.

The J gene is TRBJ2-7, the V gene TRBV5-6, with TRBD1 identical over 9 bases. Germline V gene data show CDR1 as SGHDT and CDR2 as YYEEEE. The CDR3 extends over 15 amino acids. Trimming cost V 3 bases and J 2 bases; bases outside gene matches: 6. DNA for the CDR3: TGTGCCAGCAGCTGGGGACAGGGAGCCACCTACGAGCAGTACTTC. Translation: CASSWGQGATYEQYF. The full variable domain, in which reference TRBV5-6 and TRBJ2-7 provide the parts outside the CDR3, is DAGVTQSPTHLIKTRGQQVTLRCSPKSGHDTVSWYQQALGQGPQFIFQYYEEEERQRGNFPDRFSGHQFPNYSSELNVNALLLGDSALYLCASSWGQGATYEQYFGPGTRLTVT.

This clone was seen a handful of times. The chain employs TRBV27 and TRBJ1-2, with 7 nucleotides matching TRBD1. CDR3 length: 14 amino acids. Trimming took 5 bases from V and 3 from J; bases not matched to a gene: 6. The V gene's germline CDR1 is MNHEY and CDR2 SMNVEV (reference sequence). CDR3 in amino acids: CASSPWDSYYGYTF. CDR3 nucleotides: TGTGCCAGCAGTCCCTGGGACAGCTACTATGGCTACACCTTC.

This clone is termed medium-sized. The rearrangement uses TRBV11-3 and TRBJ2-1, with D maybe TRBD2 (6 bases). V was shortened by 4 bases and J by 0 bases, with 13 bases between the two germline ends. There are 16 residues in the CDR3. CDR1 is SGHNT and CDR2 is YENEEA in the germline V gene. The CDR3 reads CASSSRRGSSYNEQFF. The CDR3 DNA reads as TGTGCCAGCAGCTCGCGCCGGGGGAGCTCCTACAATGAGCAGTTCTTC.

The rearrangement joins TRBV28 to TRBJ1-2; D call uncertain. Trimming pared 2 bases from V and 6 bases from J, leaving 13 bases between. Germline CDR1 reads MDHEN; CDR2 reads SYDVKM. This CDR3 has 14 residues. The CDR3 DNA follows: TGTGCCAGCAGTTTAGGTGTATGGTACAATGGCTACACCTTC. Its translation: CASSLGVWYNGYTF.

This chain uses TRBV3-1 (or the pseudogene TRBV3-2) with TRBJ1-1; D perhaps matches TRBD1 (5 bases). Germline CDR1 and CDR2: LGHDT and YNNKEL (reference sequence). Trimming cost V 4 bases and J 8 bases, with 23 bases left between them. This CDR3 is built from 16 residues. The CDR3 loop is CASSPRKGLLSAEAFF. The CDR3 coding sequence is TGTGCCAGCAGCCCAAGAAAGGGACTCCTCTCGGCCGAAGCTTTCTTT.

This clone was detected a few times. This sequence joins TRBV6-4 and TRBJ1-1, with D perhaps TRBD1 (6 bases). With 7 bases removed from V and 0 bases from J, the gap between germline ends came to 15 bases. This CDR3 comprises 15 residues. Looked up from germline, CDR1 is MRHNA and CDR2 is SNTAGT. The CDR3 DNA reads as TGTGCCAGCACCCGAGATGGGGGCATGAACACTGAAGCTTTCTTT. Residues: CASTRDGGMNTEAFF.

The chain links TRBV6-1 to TRBJ2-3; 15 bases are a match to TRBD2. The V segment lost 4 bases and the J segment 0 bases; nucleotides outside the gene matches: 8. The V gene's germline CDR1 is MNHNS and CDR2 SASEGT. The CDR3 sequence is 19 residues long. The CDR3 sequence is CASSARWTSGGGSTDTQYF. Here the CDR3 DNA reads TGTGCCAGCAGTGCCAGATGGACTAGCGGGGGGGGGAGCACAGATACGCAGTATTTT.

The rearrangement uses TRBV24-1 and TRBJ2-2; D call uncertain. CDR1 KGHDR and CDR2 SFDVKD come from the germline V gene. CDR3 length: 16 residues. V was pared by 5 bases and J by 6 bases, with 18 bases between. The CDR3 spells CATSAHGKSVSGELFF. The CDR3 DNA is TGTGCCACCAGTGCACACGGAAAAAGCGTTTCCGGGGAGCTGTTTTTT.

There are a few counts of this clone. The chain combines TRBV10-2 with TRBJ1-2; 12 bases line up with TRBD1. Germline CDR1 is WSHSY and CDR2 is SAAADI. The CDR3 has 15 amino acids. The J segment lost 5 bases and the V segment lost 4 bases, leaving 5 bases of the junction unmatched. DNA of the CDR3: TGCGCCAGCAGTGCGGGACAGGGGGCACGGTATGGCTACACCTTC. This sequence encodes CASSAGQGARYGYTF.

This chain uses TRBV2 with TRBJ1-5; maybe TRBD1 (5 bases). V was trimmed by 3 bases and J by 6 bases, leaving 9 bases between them. The V gene's germline CDR1 is SNHLY and CDR2 FYNNEI. The CDR3 spans 13 residues. In DNA form, the CDR3 reads TGTGCCAGCAGTGAGGGGGTTTTTCAGCCCCAGCATTTT. Protein sequence: CASSEGVFQPQHF.

A remark on this clone: An end of the junction differs from the germline gene, which may be a read error. The rearrangement uses TRBV29-1 and TRBJ2-5; 7 bases are shared with TRBD2. The CDR3 has 14 amino acids. Germline CDR1 reads SQVTM; CDR2 reads ANQGSEA. CDR3 protein: CSVRGLPDQETQYF. The CDR3 nucleotides read TGCAGCGTGCGGGGACTACCCGACCAGGAGACCCAGTACTTC.

This chain uses TRBV6-5 with TRBJ2-1; D uncertain. With 5 bases removed from V and 9 bases from J, the gap between germline ends came to 17 bases. The CDR3 contains 14 residues. Per the germline V gene, CDR1 is MNHEY and CDR2 is SVGAGI. The CDR3: CASSKLLDAVEQFF. The CDR3 DNA follows: TGTGCCAGCAGTAAATTATTGGACGCCGTTGAGCAGTTCTTC.

J is TRBJ2-7 and V is TRBV28; D ambiguous. The V and J ends lost 2 bases and 0 bases respectively, with 5 bases between them. The length of the CDR3 is 13 residues. The V gene's germline CDR1 is MDHEN and CDR2 SYDVKM. In nucleotides, the CDR3 is TGTGCCAGCAGTTTACCGAGCTCCTACGAGCAGTACTTC. It encodes CASSLPSSYEQYF.

V usage is TRBV19 and J usage is TRBJ1-1; no firm D call. V was shortened by 3 bases and J by 6 bases, with 11 bases between the two germline ends. CDR1 LNHDA and CDR2 SQIVND come from the germline V gene (reference sequence). CDR3 length: 13 amino acids. CDR3 protein: CASSIRIDSEAFF. CDR3 nucleotide sequence: TGTGCCAGTAGTATCCGGATTGACTCTGAAGCTTTCTTT.

The V and J genes are TRBV24-1 and TRBJ2-1, with a possible D match to TRBD1 (5 bases). The CDR3 sequence is 15 residues long. The V and J ends lost 3 bases and 6 bases respectively, with 14 bases between them. Germline CDR1 reads KGHDR; CDR2 reads SFDVKD. This CDR3 reads CATSDTGDILNEQFF. CDR3 nucleotide sequence: TGTGCCACCAGTGATACAGGCGACATCCTCAATGAGCAGTTCTTC.

DNA of the CDR3: TGTGCCTGGAGGGGAGATTCGCGAAAGGCAAACTATGGCTACACCTTC. This codes for CAWRGDSRKANYGYTF. V is TRBV30 and J is TRBJ1-2; D unresolved. From germline, CDR1 is GTSNPN and CDR2 SVGIG (reference sequence). The V and J ends lost 3 bases and 2 bases respectively, with 19 bases between them. The CDR3 contains 16 residues.